This entry concerns a single T cell receptor (beta chain). The clone's antigen remains unknown. The record has no base qualities; no much larger clone is one base away. Participants in the prospective study were enrolled through a virtual design, were aged roughly 18 to 90 years, and lived in 24 United States geographic areas. To assign participants to cohorts, the prospective study relied on clinical history that participants themselves reported in a screening survey and a study questionnaire. Recovered participants in ImmuneRACE Cohort 3 were defined as having two consecutive negative NP/OP PCR tests, clearance from a healthcare professional, or resolution of symptoms. Each participant in the prospective study had whole blood, serum and a nasopharyngeal or oropharyngeal swab collected by mobile phlebotomists. Prospective study participants could optionally give additional blood draws and questionnaires over an approximately 2-month period. Before DNA extraction, blood samples from the prospective study were shipped at room temperature or frozen.

The data belong to a study of blood T cell repertoires in COVID-19 (dated by TCRdb to 2020 to 2021). As for the study more broadly: The collaborator samples originated in the United States, Italy and Spain and spanned the acute and convalescent phases of COVID-19. The prospective study material was composed of cDNA or gDNA derived from T cells, B-cell-depleted T cells, or PBMCs. Deeply sampled blood TCRbeta repertoires from subjects exposed to, actively infected with, or recovered from COVID-19 were included in the dataset. The repertoires were released in a freely available public database intended as a resource for research on the immune response to SARS-CoV-2. The samples were drawn from two sources: the first 160 participants of the ongoing ImmuneRACE study, and 1,000 to 1,500 subjects contributed by 6 global collaborators. A de-identified subject ID, COVID-19 status, age in years and sex were almost always included in the sample metadata. Where available, HLA class I and class II types were taken from metadata supplied by the sample provider and were not determined by assay-based typing.

TCRbeta CDR3 regions were amplified from genomic DNA using the immunoSEQ Assay, a bias-controlled multiplex PCR. Processing in the source paper ran as follows. Nucleated cell counts per sample were estimated from amplification of reference gene primers within the assay. To quantify the absolute abundance of each unique TCRbeta CDR3 rearrangement, sequence reads were collapsed and filtered. For each sample, productive Simpson clonality was calculated by taking the square root of Simpson's diversity index across productive rearrangements. The table was pulled from immuneACCESS by TCRdb, which kept in-frame rearrangements only. Such tables lose some clones; where checked, under half of the loss comes from unresolved V genes, and the rest has no known cause. V, J and clone size are those of that table, while D and trimming were read from the DNA. The sample table holds a few hundred thousand clones, of which over 80% were seen once. The top ten hold around 5.1% of the sample.

Counted from cysteine to phenylalanine, this CDR3 has 17 amino acids. Only the CDR3 region is kept as DNA, spanning 51 bases read in frame from base 1. V is trimmed back by 4 bases and J by 0 bases, and the junction contains 9 bases that no gene match accounts for. The germline V gene (reference sequence) specifies LNHDA as CDR1 and SQIVND as CDR2. Results the study describes overall, beyond this receptor: How much clinical and demographic metadata was included differed by source and by participant, and the metadata was provided uncurated.

The sequenced sample was PBMCs or T cells enriched from blood (not recorded which). This chain joins TRBV19 to TRBJ2-3; a stretch of 8 junction bases matches TRBD2. The receptor was isolated from a woman in her forties or fifties who had recovered from COVID-19. The nucleotide sequence reads as follows: TGTGCCAGTAGTACACCGCCCGGGGGGGGGAGCACAGATACGCAGTATTTT. It codes for CASSTPPGGGSTDTQYF.